These T cell receptor beta chains were read from a single sample in a study of CD8 T cell repertoires and HIV-1 epitope variants. These receptors have no identified antigens. Measured with immunoSEQ multiplex PCR; TCRdb has only the in-frame clones, and not every one. Of several thousand clones in the sample, 65% to 80% were seen once. Input material: cultured CD8+ T cells derived from PBMCs. These receptor sequences come from a male donor with HIV. CDR3s include the opening cysteine and the closing phenylalanine or tryptophan. A D gene is named only where the DNA matches it firmly. A row's size may be missing; if present it is once, few, many or a size class.

CDR3aa: CASSHIAGAGEQYF; CDR3nt: TGTGCCAGCAGCCATATAGCAGGGGCAGGGGAGCAGTACTTC; j_gene: TRBJ2-7; abundance: once; v_gene: TRBV7-2; d_gene: .
CDR3aa: CASRAGTQPQHF; CDR3nt: TGTGCCAGCAGAGCGGGGACTCAGCCCCAGCATTTT; j_gene: TRBJ1-5; abundance: .; v_gene: TRBV7-2; d_gene: .
CDR3aa: CASSYPPEEQYF; CDR3nt: TGTGCCAGCAGTTATCCACCGGAGGAGCAGTACTTC; j_gene: TRBJ2-7; abundance: .; v_gene: TRBV6-1; d_gene: .
CDR3aa: CASSSFGTLNTEAFF; CDR3nt: TGTGCCAGCAGTTCCTTCGGGACACTGAACACTGAAGCTTTCTTT; j_gene: TRBJ1-1; abundance: once; v_gene: TRBV28; d_gene: .
CDR3aa: CAISDLFSGREESTDTQYF; CDR3nt: TGTGCCATCAGTGATCTCTTTAGCGGGAGGGAAGAATCCACAGATACGCAGTATTTT; j_gene: TRBJ2-3; abundance: few; v_gene: TRBV10-3; d_gene: TRBD2
CDR3aa: CASSEGWRVRLGYNEQFF; CDR3nt: TGTGCCAGCAGTGAAGGTTGGCGGGTTCGGTTGGGGTACAATGAGCAGTTCTTC; j_gene: TRBJ2-1; abundance: .; v_gene: TRBV6-1; d_gene: .
CDR3aa: CASSLGQGLIRYTF; CDR3nt: TGTGCCAGCAGCTTGGGGCAGGGGCTGATACGCTACACCTTC; j_gene: TRBJ1-2; abundance: .; v_gene: TRBV5-6; d_gene: .
CDR3aa: CASRQGASSYEQYF; CDR3nt: TGTGCCAGCAGACAGGGGGCTTCCTCCTACGAGCAGTACTTC; j_gene: TRBJ2-7; abundance: large; v_gene: TRBV6-1; d_gene: TRBD1
CDR3aa: CASSLGDSGRGGYTF; CDR3nt: TGTGCCAGCAGCCTAGGGGACAGCGGGAGGGGTGGCTACACCTTC; j_gene: TRBJ1-2; abundance: .; v_gene: TRBV5-8; d_gene: TRBD1
CDR3aa: CASSGTSESYNEQFF; CDR3nt: TGTGCCAGCAGCGGGACTAGCGAGTCCTACAATGAGCAGTTCTTC; j_gene: TRBJ2-1; abundance: .; v_gene: TRBV7-9; d_gene: TRBD2
CDR3aa: CSARTGDTEAFF; CDR3nt: TGCAGCGCGAGGACAGGGGACACTGAAGCTTTCTTT; j_gene: TRBJ1-1; abundance: few; v_gene: TRBV29-1; d_gene: TRBD1
CDR3aa: CSVHDSIQSRANVLTF; CDR3nt: TGCAGCGTTCATGATAGCATACAAAGTCGGGCCAACGTCCTGACTTTC; j_gene: TRBJ2-6; abundance: .; v_gene: TRBV29-1; d_gene: .
CDR3aa: CASSLGGTENQPQHF; CDR3nt: TGTGCCAGCAGCTTGGGAGGGACTGAGAATCAGCCCCAGCATTTT; j_gene: TRBJ1-5; abundance: .; v_gene: TRBV5-4; d_gene: .
CDR3aa: CASSWTLAASDTQYF; CDR3nt: TGTGCCAGCAGCTGGACACTGGCGGCCTCAGATACGCAGTATTTT; j_gene: TRBJ2-3; abundance: .; v_gene: TRBV7-2; d_gene: .
CDR3aa: CASSVDSSREQYF; CDR3nt: TGTGCCAGCAGCGTAGATTCTAGCCGCGAGCAGTACTTC; j_gene: TRBJ2-7; abundance: .; v_gene: TRBV9; d_gene: .
CDR3aa: CASSANRASNTGELFF; CDR3nt: TGTGCCAGCAGCGCGAACAGGGCATCGAACACCGGGGAGCTGTTTTTT; j_gene: TRBJ2-2; abundance: .; v_gene: TRBV11-2; d_gene: .